These 19 T cell receptor beta chains share one sample of origin, sequenced in a study of cytomegalovirus exposure and HLA in healthy donors. A multiplex PCR was run with 60 Vbeta primers and 13 Jbeta primers. This table comes from immunoSEQ multiplex PCR, and its TCRdb copy is limited to in-frame clones, with some not included. The repertoire has around 90,000 clones, approximately 68% of them found once; the top ten carry 20% to 25%. The specimen was PBMCs. Receptors were obtained from a woman aged 50 to 65 in good health and CMV-seropositive.

V gene TRBV27 combines with J gene TRBJ2-5, with TRBD2 matching 11 bases. With V trimmed by 2 bases and J by 5 bases, 4 bases remained unmatched. CDR1 is MNHEY, CDR2 SMNVEV, per germline (reference sequence). The CDR3 consists of 15 residues. The CDR3 DNA sequence: TGTGCCAGCAGTTTAACTAGCGGGGGCGGGGAGACCCAGTACTTC. This encodes CASSLTSGGGETQYF.

This clone showed up just once. This chain joins TRBV10-3 and TRBJ1-6; 8 nucleotides match TRBD1. Germline-derived CDR1 and CDR2 are ENHRY and SYGVKD. V dropped 3 bases and J dropped 7; count of bases not matched to a gene: 5. The CDR3 extends over 15 amino acids. CDR3 sequence: CAISDRGLGNSPLHF. The CDR3 DNA reads TGTGCCATCAGTGACAGGGGGCTTGGGAATTCACCCCTCCACTTT.

To note about this clone: Other DNA variants within this sample encode the same CDR3. The rearrangement links TRBV7-8 to TRBJ2-1; D might be TRBD2 (5 bases). CDR3 length: 12 amino acids. Per germline, CDR1 SGHVS and CDR2 FQNEAQ. Trimming removed 4 bases from V and 10 bases from J, with 11 bases in between. The CDR3 DNA reads as TGTGCCAGCAGCTCGTCCGGGAACGAGCAGTTCTTC. Its translation is CASSSSGNEQFF.

The chain links TRBV2 to TRBJ2-3, with 10 bases fitting TRBD2. The germline V gene has CDR1 SNHLY and CDR2 FYNNEI. With V trimmed by 4 bases and J by 6 bases, 7 bases remained unmatched. The CDR3 consists of 15 residues. CDR3 coding DNA: TGTGCCAGCAGTGTACCAGCGGGGGGGCTGGATACGCAGTATTTT. Its protein is CASSVPAGGLDTQYF. Complete variable domain (other parts from reference TRBV2 and TRBJ2-3): EPEVTQTPSHQVTQMGQEVILRCVPISNHLYFYWYRQILGQKVEFLVSFYNNEISEKSEIFDDQFSVERPDGSNFTLKIRSTKLEDSAMYFCASSVPAGGLDTQYFGPGTRLTVL.

V gene TRBV18 combines with J gene TRBJ2-7, with 7 nucleotides matching TRBD1. Losses at the gene ends were 3 bases for V and 3 bases for J; bases not matched to a gene: 5. CDR1 is KGHSH and CDR2 is LQKENI in the germline V gene. The CDR3 extends over 14 amino acids. The CDR3 sequence: CASSPTGVDYEQYF. The CDR3 DNA sequence: TGTGCCAGCTCACCCACAGGGGTTGACTACGAGCAGTACTTC.

In its sample, this clone was seen a few times. The J gene is TRBJ2-2, the V gene TRBV5-5, with 9 bases aligning to TRBD2. The CDR3 runs 17 residues. The junction had 5 bases not matched to a gene; V was cut back by 0 bases and J by 2 bases. Per germline, CDR1 SGHKS and CDR2 YYEKEE (reference sequence). DNA for the CDR3: TGTGCCAGCAGCTTGGGTAGCGGGGGCTTCAACACCGGGGAGCTGTTTTTT. Residues: CASSLGSGGFNTGELFF.

The rearrangement uses TRBV5-1 and TRBJ2-7, with TRBD2 as a possible D gene (5 bases). V was pared by 6 bases and J by 5 bases, with 15 bases between. Germline CDR1 reads SGHRS; CDR2 reads YFSETQ. This CDR3 region has 13 residues. CDR3 nucleotides: TGCGCCAGCACCATTAGCGTGGGTGACGAGCAGTACTTC. Translated, it gives CASTISVGDEQYF.

The chain has TRBV30 and TRBJ2-5; D possibly corresponds to TRBD2 (7 bases). V was clipped by 2 bases and J by 2 bases, with 21 bases between them. The CDR3 extends over 17 amino acids. Per germline, CDR1 GTSNPN and CDR2 SVGIG (reference sequence). CDR3 nucleotide sequence: TGTGCCTGGAGTCGCCTAGGGGGGGAAAAAGGTCAAGAGACCCAGTACTTC. Protein product: CAWSRLGGEKGQETQYF.

The chain uses TRBV7-9 and TRBJ2-7, with D perhaps TRBD2 (6 bases). The germline V gene has CDR1 SEHNR and CDR2 FQNEAQ (reference sequence). The V gene lost 3 bases and the J gene lost 5 bases, with 17 bases spanning the gap. This CDR3 contains 15 residues. The CDR3 protein is CASSFGTGPLNEQYF. CDR3 sequence (DNA): TGTGCCAGCAGCTTCGGGACTGGCCCCTTGAACGAGCAGTACTTC.

This chain's CDR3 is CASSQEAGSSYNEQFF. CDR3 sequence (DNA): TGCGCCAGCAGCCAAGAGGCGGGGAGCTCCTACAATGAGCAGTTCTTC. The rearrangement joins TRBV4-1 to TRBJ2-1; TRBD2 might be the D (6 bases). The CDR3 runs to 16 residues. The germline V gene encodes CDR1 MGHRA and CDR2 YSYEKL. Deletions cut 0 bases from V and 0 bases from J, with 9 bases between.

The chain couples TRBV5-1 to TRBJ2-3; 7 bases are shared with TRBD2. The length of the CDR3 is 17 residues. Germline-derived CDR1 and CDR2 are SGHRS and YFSETQ. The ends lost 1 base at V and 4 bases at J; junction bases unmatched: 12. CDR3: CASSLNPSGDGADTQYF. For the CDR3, the DNA is TGCGCCAGCAGCTTGAATCCCAGCGGGGACGGGGCAGATACGCAGTATTTT.

The gene calls are TRBV28 and TRBJ2-4; unclear D gene. Germline CDR1 is MDHEN and CDR2 is SYDVKM. The CDR3 is 13 amino acids. V was trimmed by 10 bases and J by 0 bases, leaving 10 bases between them. The CDR3 nucleotides are TGTGCCACCTCCGGAGAAGCCAAAAACATTCAGTACTTC. Amino acid sequence: CATSGEAKNIQYF.

The CDR3 is CAISTGGAGETQYF. CDR3 coding DNA: TGTGCCATCAGCACGGGTGGAGCGGGGGAGACCCAGTACTTC. This chain uses TRBV10-3 with TRBJ2-5, with TRBD2 matching 7 bases. CDR1 and CDR2 from the germline V gene are ENHRY and SYGVKD. V lost 6 bases to trimming and J lost 5 bases; unmatched junction nucleotides: 9. The CDR3 covers 14 residues.

This clone was counted between two and nine times. This chain connects TRBV30 to TRBJ1-4, with no clear D. Per the germline V gene, CDR1 is GTSNPN and CDR2 is SVGIG (reference sequence). The CDR3 runs to 14 residues. V lost 4 bases, J lost 7 bases, and 16 bases lay in between. CDR3 nucleotides: TGTGCCTGGACTCCGGGGTTTGCGGGTGAAAAACTGTTTTTT. As protein: CAWTPGFAGEKLFF.

The chain employs TRBV29-1 and TRBJ2-7; the D gene is possibly TRBD2 (5 bases). The CDR3 consists of 11 residues. The V and J ends lost 3 bases and 9 bases respectively, with 12 bases between them. Germline assignment: CDR1 SQVTM and CDR2 ANQGSEA. The CDR3 DNA sequence: TGCAGCGTTGATCAGGAGGCAGGGCAGTACTTC. Protein: CSVDQEAGQYF.

The chain is built from TRBV6-5 and TRBJ2-5, with a tentative D call TRBD1 (7 bases). This CDR3 spans 13 amino acids. Germline V gives CDR1 MNHEY, CDR2 SVGAGI. Trimming pared 5 bases from V and 4 bases from J, leaving 11 bases between. The CDR3 spells CASSRQGGETQYF. The CDR3 nucleotides are TGTGCCAGCAGTCGACAGGGAGGAGAGACCCAGTACTTC.

This clone was seen just once. Here the CDR3 reads CASSSLTSGGFQETQYF. The CDR3 DNA is TGCGCCAGCAGCTCCTTGACTAGCGGGGGTTTCCAAGAGACCCAGTACTTC. The chain links TRBV5-1 to TRBJ2-5; 12 nucleotides agree with TRBD2. Per the germline V gene, CDR1 is SGHRS and CDR2 is YFSETQ. Trimming took 3 bases from V and 1 from J; bases not matched to a gene: 7. This CDR3 is built from 17 residues.

This chain connects TRBV29-1 to TRBJ2-7; the match to TRBD2 covers 9 bases. This CDR3 is built from 14 residues. Germline lookup yields CDR1 SQVTM and CDR2 ANQGSEA. The CDR3 DNA reads TGCGCAATTCTTTCGGCTAGCGGGACCTACGAGCAGTACTTC. It encodes CAILSASGTYEQYF.

The chain links TRBV30 to TRBJ2-3, with 9 nucleotides matching TRBD2. The CDR3 extends over 14 amino acids. Germline CDR1 is GTSNPN and CDR2 is SVGIG (reference sequence). Trimming took 5 bases from V and 4 from J; bases not matched to a gene: 7. CDR3: CAWEGRGGPDTQYF. CDR3 in DNA: TGTGCCTGGGAGGGGCGGGGGGGCCCAGATACGCAGTATTTT.